Shown below are 8 T cell receptor beta chains from a single sample sequenced in a study of blood T cells in healthy people across ages. A second about 7 to 12 cycle PCR used barcoded and J-beta primers. TCRdb used MiXCR to reprocess the 5' RACE reads, holding one entry per CDR3 protein. The table shows about a million distinct CDR3 sequences, with 45% to 60% occurring only once. The sequencing input was blood. All receptors derive from a woman aged 60-75 years in good health.

V usage is TRBV6-4 and J usage is TRBJ2-3; 8 positions agree with TRBD1. The CDR3 loop spans 17 amino acids. J gave up 5 bases and V 6 bases, and 16 bases lay outside the gene matches. Germline V CDR1 and CDR2: MRHNA, SNTAGT. This CDR3 is CASRGVCGQGKEDTQYF. In DNA form, the CDR3 reads TGTGCCAGCAGGGGGGTATGCGGACAGGGAAAGGAAGATACGCAGTATTTT.

This clonotype turned up a few times. The CDR3 loop reads CSATPGDTTLTDTQYF. CDR3 coding DNA: TGCAGTGCTACCCCCGGCGACACCACACTCACAGATACGCAGTATTTT. The chain links TRBV20-1 to TRBJ2-3; D unclear. V gave up 4 bases and J gave up 2 bases, with 19 bases separating them. From germline, CDR1 is DFQATT and CDR2 SNEGSKA (reference sequence). The CDR3 sequence is 16 residues long.

Only a few counts were recorded for this clonotype. J is TRBJ2-5 and V is TRBV4-2; TRBD2 might be the D (5 bases). The DNA end favors TRBJ2-7, so the J call may be wrong. Germline values: CDR1 LGHNA, CDR2 YNFKEQ. The CDR3 totals 17 residues. The CDR3 reads CASSHPIRESDFYEQYF. The CDR3 nucleotides are TGTGCCAGCAGCCATCCTATCCGGGAATCCGATTTTTACGAGCAGTACTTC.

The chain employs TRBV6-5 and TRBJ2-3; 12 bases map to TRBD1. Germline V CDR1 and CDR2: MNHEY, SVGAGI. V trimming: 2 bases; J trimming: 6 bases; junction bases outside the gene matches: 3. The CDR3 covers 15 residues. The CDR3 DNA reads as TGTGCCAGCAGTTACGGGACAGGGGGCGTGGATACGCAGTATTTT. This translates into CASSYGTGGVDTQYF.

This clonotype turned up a few times. The chain employs TRBV4-1 and TRBJ2-7; 10 bases fit TRBD1. This CDR3 region has 15 residues. Germline assignment: CDR1 MGHRA and CDR2 YSYEKL. V lost 4 bases and J lost 5; bases outside the gene matches: 8. The CDR3 DNA follows: TGCGCCAGCAGCCCGGTAGTTGGGACAGGGGACGAGCAGTACTTC. It is translated as CASSPVVGTGDEQYF.

J is TRBJ2-7 and V is TRBV20-1; 11 positions agree with TRBD2. The DNA end is more similar to TRBJ2-4, so the J call may be wrong. The CDR3 has 13 residues. CDR1 and CDR2 from the germline V gene are DFQATT and SNEGSKA (reference sequence). CDR3 sequence: CGVLAGGGDIQYF. DNA of the CDR3: TGCGGTGTTTTAGCGGGAGGGGGAGACATTCAGTACTTC.

The rearrangement joins TRBV5-1 to TRBJ1-6; TRBD1 aligns across 7 bases. The CDR3 runs to 16 residues. V lost 2 bases to trimming and J lost 6 bases; unmatched junction nucleotides: 8. CDR1 and CDR2 (germline): SGHRS, YFSETQ. CDR3 sequence: CASSFGLDRPNSPLHF. For the CDR3, the DNA is TGCGCCAGCAGCTTCGGACTGGACAGGCCTAATTCACCCCTCCACTTT.

J is TRBJ1-1 and V is TRBV6-2 or TRBV6-3; D is undetermined. The ends were cut back, 4 bases at V and 1 base at J, with 4 bases in the middle. The CDR3 is 12 amino acids. Germline CDR1 is MNHEY and CDR2 is SVGEGT. The CDR3 DNA is TGTGCCAGCAGTTCCCAGAACACTGAAGCTTTCTTT. Protein sequence: CASSSQNTEAFF.